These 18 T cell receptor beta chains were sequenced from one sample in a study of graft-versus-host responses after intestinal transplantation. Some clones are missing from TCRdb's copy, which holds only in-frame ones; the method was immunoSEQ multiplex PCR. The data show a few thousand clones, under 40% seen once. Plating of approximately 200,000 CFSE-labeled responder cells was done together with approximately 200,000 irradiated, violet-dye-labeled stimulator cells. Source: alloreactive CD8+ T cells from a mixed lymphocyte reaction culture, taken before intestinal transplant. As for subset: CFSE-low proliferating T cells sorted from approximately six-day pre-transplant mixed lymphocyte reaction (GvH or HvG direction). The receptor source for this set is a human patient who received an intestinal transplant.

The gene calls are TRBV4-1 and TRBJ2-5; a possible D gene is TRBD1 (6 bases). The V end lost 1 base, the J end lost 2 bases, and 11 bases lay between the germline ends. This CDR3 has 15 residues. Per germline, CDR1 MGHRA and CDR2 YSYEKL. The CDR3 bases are TGCGCCAGCAGCCAAGGGACAGTGATACAAGAGACCCAGTACTTC. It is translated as CASSQGTVIQETQYF.

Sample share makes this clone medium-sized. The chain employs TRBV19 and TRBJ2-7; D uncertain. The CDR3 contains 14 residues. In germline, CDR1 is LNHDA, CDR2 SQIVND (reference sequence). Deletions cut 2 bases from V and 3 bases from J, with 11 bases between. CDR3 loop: CASSISASFYEQYF. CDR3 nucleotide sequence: TGTGCCAGTAGTATATCCGCGTCCTTCTACGAGCAGTACTTC.

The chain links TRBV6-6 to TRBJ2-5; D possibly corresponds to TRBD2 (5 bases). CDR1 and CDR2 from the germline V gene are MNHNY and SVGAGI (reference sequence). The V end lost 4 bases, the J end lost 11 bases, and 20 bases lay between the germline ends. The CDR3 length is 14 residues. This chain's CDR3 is CASSSSSPRDEQYF. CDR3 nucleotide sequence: TGTGCCAGCAGTTCCTCTAGCCCTCGGGATGAGCAGTACTTC.

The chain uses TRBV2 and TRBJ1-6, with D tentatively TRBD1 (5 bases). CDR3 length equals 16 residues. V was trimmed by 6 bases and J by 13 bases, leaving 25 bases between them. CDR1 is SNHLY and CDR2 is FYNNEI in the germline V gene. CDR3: CASRGPDGGGTRPLHF. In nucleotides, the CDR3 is TGTGCCAGCAGGGGTCCCGACGGGGGTGGTACGAGGCCCCTCCACTTT.

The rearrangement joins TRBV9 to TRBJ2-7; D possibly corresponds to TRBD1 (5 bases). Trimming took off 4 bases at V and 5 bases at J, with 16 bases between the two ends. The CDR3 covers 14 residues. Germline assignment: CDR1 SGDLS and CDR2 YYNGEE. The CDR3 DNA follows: TGTGCCAGCAGCTTGCGATTTGGGGCTGACGAGCAGTACTTC. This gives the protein CASSLRFGADEQYF.

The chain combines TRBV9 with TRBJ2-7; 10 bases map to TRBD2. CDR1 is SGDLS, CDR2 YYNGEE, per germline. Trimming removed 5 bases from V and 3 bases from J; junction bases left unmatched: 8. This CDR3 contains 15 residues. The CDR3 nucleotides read TGTGCCAGCAGTGAACCTGGACTAGCGGTCTACGAGCAGTACTTC. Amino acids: CASSEPGLAVYEQYF.

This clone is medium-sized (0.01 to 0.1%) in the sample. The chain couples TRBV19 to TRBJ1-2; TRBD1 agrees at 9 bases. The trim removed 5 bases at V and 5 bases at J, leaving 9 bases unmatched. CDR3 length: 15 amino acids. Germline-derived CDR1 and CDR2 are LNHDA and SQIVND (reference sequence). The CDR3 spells CASSLAGQGLYGYTF. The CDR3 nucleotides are TGTGCCAGTAGTTTGGCGGGACAGGGTTTGTATGGCTACACCTTC. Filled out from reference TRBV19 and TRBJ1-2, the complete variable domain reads DGGITQSPKYLFRKEGQNVTLSCEQNLNHDAMYWYRQDPGQGLRLIYYSQIVNDFQKGDIAEGYSVSREKKESFPLTVTSAQKNPTAFYLCASSLAGQGLYGYTFGSGTRLTVV.

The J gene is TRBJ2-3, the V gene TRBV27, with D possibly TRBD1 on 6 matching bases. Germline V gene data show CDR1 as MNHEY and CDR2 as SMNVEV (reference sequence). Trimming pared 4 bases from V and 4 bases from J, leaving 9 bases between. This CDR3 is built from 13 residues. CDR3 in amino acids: CASSSAGADTQYF. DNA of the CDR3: TGTGCCAGCAGTTCAGCAGGGGCAGATACGCAGTATTTT.

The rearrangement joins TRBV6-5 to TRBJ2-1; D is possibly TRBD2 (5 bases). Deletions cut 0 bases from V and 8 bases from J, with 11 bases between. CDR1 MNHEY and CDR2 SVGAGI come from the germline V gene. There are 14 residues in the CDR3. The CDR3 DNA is TGTGCCAGCAGTTACTCGAGAGGGTGGGATGAGCAGTTCTTC. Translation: CASSYSRGWDEQFF.

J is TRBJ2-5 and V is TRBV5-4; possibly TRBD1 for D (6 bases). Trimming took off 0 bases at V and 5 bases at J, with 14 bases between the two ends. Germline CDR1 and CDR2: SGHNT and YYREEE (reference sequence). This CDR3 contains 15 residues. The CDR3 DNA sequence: TGTGCCAGCAGCTTGGAATCCCAGGGGCTGGAGACCCAGTACTTC. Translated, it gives CASSLESQGLETQYF. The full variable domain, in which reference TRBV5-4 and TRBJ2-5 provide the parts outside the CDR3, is ETGVTQSPTHLIKTRGQQVTLRCSSQSGHNTVSWYQQALGQGPQFIFQYYREEENGRGNFPPRFSGLQFPNYSSELNVNALELDDSALYLCASSLESQGLETQYFGPGTRLLVL.

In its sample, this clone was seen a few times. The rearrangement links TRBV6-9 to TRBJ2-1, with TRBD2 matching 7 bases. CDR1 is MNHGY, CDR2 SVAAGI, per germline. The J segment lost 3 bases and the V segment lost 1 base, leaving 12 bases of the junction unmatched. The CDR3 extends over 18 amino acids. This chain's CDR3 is CASSYLGLPSSFYNEQFF. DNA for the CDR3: TGTGCCAGCAGTTATTTGGGACTACCATCCAGCTTCTACAATGAGCAGTTCTTC.

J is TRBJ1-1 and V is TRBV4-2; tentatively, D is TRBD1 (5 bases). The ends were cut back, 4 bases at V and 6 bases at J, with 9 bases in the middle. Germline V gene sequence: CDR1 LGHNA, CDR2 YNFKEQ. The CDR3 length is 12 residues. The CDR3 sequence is CASSRGTAEAFF. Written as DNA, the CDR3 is TGTGCCAGCAGCCGCGGGACCGCTGAAGCTTTCTTT.

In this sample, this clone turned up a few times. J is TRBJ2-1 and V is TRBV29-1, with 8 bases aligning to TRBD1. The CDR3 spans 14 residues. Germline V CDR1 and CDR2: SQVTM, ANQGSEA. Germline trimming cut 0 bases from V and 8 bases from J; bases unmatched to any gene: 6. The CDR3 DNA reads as TGCAGCGTTGAAGATCTGGACAGGGTGCATGAGCAGTTCTTC. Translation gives CSVEDLDRVHEQFF.

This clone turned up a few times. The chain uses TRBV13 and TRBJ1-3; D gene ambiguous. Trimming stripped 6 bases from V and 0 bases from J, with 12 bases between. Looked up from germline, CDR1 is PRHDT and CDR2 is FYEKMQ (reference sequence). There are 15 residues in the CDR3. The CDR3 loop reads CASRYGPSSGNTIYF. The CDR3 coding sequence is TGTGCCAGCAGGTATGGGCCGAGCTCTGGAAACACCATATATTTT.

The chain's CDR3 is CASSLVAYNEQFF. The DNA of the CDR3 is TGTGCCAGCAGTTTAGTCGCCTACAATGAGCAGTTCTTC. V is TRBV27 and J is TRBJ2-1; unclear D gene. CDR1 is MNHEY, CDR2 SMNVEV, per germline (reference sequence). Trimming took 2 bases from V and 2 from J, leaving 4 bases between them. The length of the CDR3 is 13 residues.

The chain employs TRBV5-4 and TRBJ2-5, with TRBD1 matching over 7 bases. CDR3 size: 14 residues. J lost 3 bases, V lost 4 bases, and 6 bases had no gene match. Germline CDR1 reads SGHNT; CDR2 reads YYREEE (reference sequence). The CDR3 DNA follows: TGTGCCAGCAGCGTACTGACAGGGAAAGAGACCCAGTACTTC. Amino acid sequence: CASSVLTGKETQYF.

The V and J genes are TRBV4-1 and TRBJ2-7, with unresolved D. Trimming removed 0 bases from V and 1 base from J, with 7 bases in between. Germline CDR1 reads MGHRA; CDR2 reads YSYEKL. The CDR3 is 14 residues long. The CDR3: CASSQDDTSYEQYF. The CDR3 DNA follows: TGCGCCAGCAGCCAAGATGACACGTCCTACGAGCAGTACTTC.

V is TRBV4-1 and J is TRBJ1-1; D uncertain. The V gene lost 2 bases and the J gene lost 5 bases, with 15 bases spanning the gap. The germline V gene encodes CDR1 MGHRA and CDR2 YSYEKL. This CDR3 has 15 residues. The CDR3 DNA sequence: TGCGCCAGCAGCCAAACCGGGGTAGGGATGACTGAAGCTTTCTTT. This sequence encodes CASSQTGVGMTEAFF.